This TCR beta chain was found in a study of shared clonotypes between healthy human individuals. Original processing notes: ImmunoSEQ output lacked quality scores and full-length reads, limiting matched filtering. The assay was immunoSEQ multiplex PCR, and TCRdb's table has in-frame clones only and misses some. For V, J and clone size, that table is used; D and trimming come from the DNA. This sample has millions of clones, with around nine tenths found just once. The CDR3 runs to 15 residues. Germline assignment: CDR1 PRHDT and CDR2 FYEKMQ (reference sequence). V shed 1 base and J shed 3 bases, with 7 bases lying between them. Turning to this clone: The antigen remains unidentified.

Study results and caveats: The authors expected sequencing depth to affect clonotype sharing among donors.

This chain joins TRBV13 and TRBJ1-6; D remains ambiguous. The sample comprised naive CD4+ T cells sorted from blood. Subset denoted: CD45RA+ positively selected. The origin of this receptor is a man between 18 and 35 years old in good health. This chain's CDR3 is CASSLARGYNSPLHF. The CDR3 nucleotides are TGTGCCAGCAGCTTAGCGAGAGGCTATAATTCACCCCTCCACTTT.